The source of this TCR beta chain is a study of cytomegalovirus exposure and HLA in healthy donors. 13 Jbeta primers and 60 Vbeta primers were used for the PCR. Sequencing was performed with immunoSEQ multiplex PCR; in TCRdb, only in-frame clones are kept and a portion is missing. There are approximately 190,000 clones in the sample; 81% occur only once, and 3.4% lies in the top ten. After removal of 7 bases from V and 3 bases from J, the junction contained 14 bases not matched to a gene. CDR3 size: 16 residues. CDR1 and CDR2 from the germline V gene are GTSNPN and SVGIG (reference sequence). Study findings and constraints: Most subjects' HLA-A and HLA-B alleles were reportedly predicted from TCR beta sequences. A later analysis found common viral pathogens apparently linked to several of the most significant clusters. Presence/absence results assume similar sequencing depth per donor, which may not hold. Another analysis was done later, and it associated roughly 15,000 TCR beta sequences with HLA alleles at 0.05 false discovery rate.

Concerning this clone itself: Its matching antigen is unknown.

The sequence was obtained from a man between 40 and 49 years old in good health and CMV-seropositive. The chain links TRBV30 to TRBJ1-4; TRBD1 aligns across 7 bases. Input material: PBMCs. As DNA, the CDR3 is TGTGCCTTCTGGGACAGAGAGGTTGTCGCTAATGAAAAACTGTTTTTT. Translating gives CAFWDREVVANEKLFF.